This passage covers 14 T cell receptor beta chains from one sample sequenced in a study of blood T cells in healthy people across ages. The use of a sample-barcoded 5' primer and a J-beta primer mix characterized a second PCR of roughly 6 to 11 cycles. Via MiXCR, TCRdb re-called the 5' RACE reads, giving one row per CDR3 protein. The top ten clones hold around 3% of a sample with hundreds of thousands of distinct CDR3 sequences, around a quarter of them seen once. This sample was shared with a second study, whose subject was T cells of mothers and their children.

Sample: blood. The source is a boy younger than 18 in good health.

The chain carries TRBV2 and TRBJ2-1; the D call may be TRBD1 or TRBD2 (6 bases each). The CDR3 has 15 amino acids. Germline V gene sequence: CDR1 SNHLY, CDR2 FYNNEI. The ends were cut back, 5 bases at V and 7 bases at J, with 18 bases in the middle. For the CDR3, the DNA is TGTGCCAGCAGTACCCAGAGAGGGGGGTCTAATGAGCAGTTCTTC. It yields the protein CASSTQRGGSNEQFF.

In its sample, this clonotype was seen a few times. The chain carries TRBV7-7 and TRBJ2-5; D unclear. The CDR3 spans 15 residues. Germline V gene lookup returns CDR1 SSHAT and CDR2 FNYEAQ (reference sequence). Between the trimmed V and J ends, which lost 4 bases and 5 bases, there was a span of 17 bases. The CDR3 nucleotides are TGTGCCAGCAGCTCCAGGTCCGGCCACCTGGAGACCCAGTACTTC. It yields the protein CASSSRSGHLETQYF.

The J gene is TRBJ2-5, the V gene TRBV3-1; D is possibly TRBD2 (5 bases). The CDR3 extends over 16 amino acids. V shed 4 bases and J shed 5 bases, with 20 bases lying between them. Germline CDR1 reads LGHDT; CDR2 reads YNNKEL (reference sequence). The CDR3 here is CASSPDRAKRGETQYF. CDR3 coding DNA: TGTGCCAGCAGCCCAGACCGGGCCAAAAGAGGGGAGACCCAGTACTTC.

This clonotype was detected only a few times. This chain connects TRBV2 to TRBJ1-4; a possible D gene is TRBD1 (6 bases). Germline CDR1 SNHLY, CDR2 FYNNEI. CDR3 size: 14 residues. Between the trimmed V and J ends, which lost 6 bases and 7 bases, there was a span of 15 bases. As DNA, the CDR3 is TGTGCCAGCAGGGTACAGGGAGCGGTTGAAAAACTGTTTTTT. Amino acid sequence: CASRVQGAVEKLFF.

In DNA, the CDR3 is TGTGCCAGCAGCGACAGGGCCGGGGAGCTGTTTTTT. Its protein is CASSDRAGELFF. The J gene is TRBJ2-2, the V gene TRBV9; a possible D gene is TRBD1 (6 bases). The CDR3 is 12 amino acids. Between the trimmed V and J ends, which lost 3 bases and 6 bases, there was a span of 6 bases. Per germline, CDR1 SGDLS and CDR2 YYNGEE.

The rearrangement joins TRBV20-1 to TRBJ1-4; maybe TRBD1 (5 bases). Trimming removed 5 bases from V and 8 bases from J, with 18 bases in between. The CDR3 totals 14 residues. Germline V lookup: CDR1 DFQATT, CDR2 SNEGSKA (reference sequence). The CDR3 nucleotides are TGCAGTGCTGTTAATCAGGGTTTTAACGAAAAACTGTTTTTT. It is translated as CSAVNQGFNEKLFF.

This clonotype appeared a few times. The V call is TRBV5-1, the J call TRBJ2-5, with 9 bases fitting TRBD1. After removal of 3 bases from V and 4 bases from J, the junction contained 7 bases not matched to a gene. CDR1 SGHRS and CDR2 YFSETQ come from the germline V gene. The CDR3 length is 15 residues. CDR3 sequence reads: CASSSRDRVVETQYF. In nucleotides, the CDR3 is TGCGCCAGCAGCTCCCGGGACAGGGTAGTAGAGACCCAGTACTTC.

Concerning this clonotype: The CDR3 ends on some other residue instead of the conserved phenylalanine or tryptophan, so this is likely a read error. This sequence joins TRBV20-1 and TRBJ2-7; TRBD2 matches at 7 bases. The CDR3 is 16 amino acids. Trimming removed 0 bases from V and 3 bases from J; junction bases left unmatched: 11. The V gene's germline CDR1 is DFQATT and CDR2 SNEGSKA (reference sequence). The chain's CDR3 is CSARDIGGTYRYEQYS. The CDR3 coding sequence is TGCAGTGCTAGAGATATCGGGGGGACCTATCGCTACGAGCAGTACTCC.

V and J are TRBV29-1 and TRBJ2-7; a possible D gene is TRBD2 (6 bases). Germline assignment: CDR1 SQVTM and CDR2 ANQGSEA. The length of the CDR3 is 15 residues. The V and J ends lost 1 base and 1 base respectively, with 14 bases between them. The CDR3 loop is CSVEVHGLSSYEQYF. The CDR3, as DNA: TGCAGCGTTGAAGTGCACGGACTAAGTTCCTACGAGCAGTACTTC.

The rearrangement links TRBV11-1 to TRBJ2-5; no clear D. The DNA end lines up better with TRBJ2-1; the J call may be wrong. The CDR3 loop spans 14 amino acids. Looked up from germline, CDR1 is SGHAT and CDR2 is FQDESV (reference sequence). The CDR3 DNA sequence: TGTGCCAGCAGCCCAAGGAATTACTACAATGAGCAGTTCTTC. Translated: CASSPRNYYNEQFF.

The chain is built from TRBV6-6 and TRBJ2-5; possibly TRBD2 for D (5 bases). The J call may not be correct, given that the DNA end is closer to TRBJ2-1. Germline loops: CDR1 MNHNY, CDR2 SVGAGI (reference sequence). This CDR3 has 11 amino acids. The CDR3 spells CASSSGLEQFF. In DNA, the CDR3 is TGTGCCAGCAGTTCCGGACTCGAGCAGTTCTTC.

V gene TRBV20-1 combines with J gene TRBJ2-5, with a possible D match to TRBD2 (5 bases). Looked up from germline, CDR1 is DFQATT and CDR2 is SNEGSKA (reference sequence). The CDR3 spans 13 residues. V lost 0 bases and J lost 9, with 14 bases in between. Here the CDR3 DNA reads TGCAGTGCTAGAGAAGTCTTTCAGGAGGCCCAGTACTTC. Its protein is CSAREVFQEAQYF.

This clonotype was seen a few times. V usage is TRBV29-1 and J usage is TRBJ2-2; 8 bases align to TRBD2. Per the germline V gene, CDR1 is SQVTM and CDR2 is ANQGSEA. This CDR3 has 12 residues. As DNA, the CDR3 is TGCAGTTATCGGGGGGGCACCGGGGAGCTGTTTTTT. Its translation: CSYRGGTGELFF.

A few counts support this clonotype. As the CDR3 is not closed by the conserved phenylalanine or tryptophan, this likely results from a read error. The limits of the CDR3 on the DNA are not certain, so only TCRdb's listed CDR3 is given. The V call is TRBV12-3 or TRBV12-4, the J call TRBJ2-5; the D call in the table, TRBD2, was not verified against the DNA. Both ends counted, the CDR3 spans 11 residues. The chain's CDR3 is CASSPGPRELL.